This T cell receptor (beta chain) was sequenced in a study of blood T cell repertoires in COVID-19. Whole-study context: Italy, Spain and the United States were the sources of the convalescent and acute COVID-19 samples.

Sequencing used immunoSEQ multiplex PCR; TCRdb keeps in-frame clones, though not all of them. The table shows 95,000 to 100,000 clones, with 80% to 90% occurring only once. Seattle patients were enrolled while actively infected and followed longitudinally. The receptor was derived from a human donor with COVID-19, enrolled during active disease. The donor label of this sample is uncertain. The sequenced sample consisted of peripheral blood.

In DNA form, the CDR3 reads TGTGCCAGCAGGATGGACAGGGCGAACACTGAAGCTTTCTTT. Protein sequence: CASRMDRANTEAFF. V gene TRBV5-5 combines with J gene TRBJ1-1; TRBD1 aligns across 8 bases. With 5 bases clipped from V and 1 base from J, the junction kept 4 bases outside the gene matches. Germline-derived CDR1 and CDR2 are SGHKS and YYEKEE (reference sequence). The CDR3 contains 14 residues.